The rows below give T cell receptor beta chains drawn from one sample of a study of T cell repertoires in cytomegalovirus infection. TCRdb itself ran the reads through MiXCR, one entry per CDR3 protein. The data hold 250,000 to 300,000 distinct CDR3 sequences, with over 15% observed a single time. Sequencing was performed on CD8+ T cells from PBMCs. All receptors come from a human donor in good health (CMV status not recorded). Some clones in this sample may be carry-over from other donors' samples. The CDR3 runs from the conserved cysteine through the conserved F or W. The D gene is left open where the match is weak. Not all rows give a size; the values are once, few, many and, for expanded clones, a class.

CASSYSAPGTSTDTQYF | TGTGCCAGCAGTTACTCCGCCCCGGGAACTAGCACAGATACGCAGTATTTT | TRBV6-5 | - | many | TRBJ2-3
CASSRRGGQFITEAFF | TGTGCCAGCAGTCGGCGAGGCGGACAGTTCATTACTGAAGCTTTCTTT | TRBV6-2/TRBV6-3 | - | many | TRBJ1-1
CASSQTGTGRRETQYF | TGCGCCAGCAGCCAAACCGGGACAGGGAGGAGAGAGACCCAGTACTTC | TRBV4-1 | TRBD1 | few | TRBJ2-5
CAISESGRNYGYTF | TGTGCCATCAGTGAGAGTGGCAGAAACTATGGCTACACCTTC | TRBV10-3 | - | few | TRBJ1-2
CASSIASGGYEQYF | TGTGCCAGTAGTATCGCTAGCGGGGGTTACGAGCAGTACTTC | TRBV19 | TRBD2 | - | TRBJ2-7
CASSDGTLHF | TGTGCCAGCAGCGATGGGACCCTCCATTTC | TRBV7-6 | - | many | TRBJ2-7
CASRGPGYEQYF | TGTGCCAGCAGGGGACCGGGATACGAGCAGTACTTC | TRBV7-9 | - | - | TRBJ2-7
CASNPRGQDNEQFF | TGTGCCAGCAACCCAAGGGGGCAGGACAATGAGCAGTTCTTC | TRBV2 | TRBD1 | few | TRBJ2-1
CASSFSDWTDIQETQYF | TGTGCCAGCAGTTTCTCCGACTGGACTGACATACAAGAGACCCAGTACTTC | TRBV28 | - | - | TRBJ2-5
CASIKNTGLDNEQFF | TGTGCCAGCATCAAAAATACGGGACTCGACAATGAGCAGTTCTTC | TRBV6-1 | - | - | TRBJ2-1
CASSLGAGGTQNFF | TGTGCCAGCAGTTTAGGGGCAGGGGGGACCCAGAATTTCTTT | TRBV12-3/TRBV12-4 | TRBD1 | - | TRBJ1-1
CASSSWWGMIYNEQFF | TGTGCCAGCAGTTCCTGGTGGGGGATGATATACAATGAGCAGTTCTTC | TRBV27 | - | - | TRBJ2-1
CASSGPSSYNEQFF | TGTGCCAGTAGCGGACCTAGCTCCTACAATGAGCAGTTCTTC | TRBV7-6 | - | few | TRBJ2-1
CAISESEGGNTEAFF | TGTGCCATCAGTGAGTCAGAAGGGGGGAACACTGAAGCTTTCTTT | TRBV10-3 | - | many | TRBJ1-1
CASSQDSSANEKLFF | TGTGCCAGCAGCCAAGATAGTTCGGCCAATGAAAAACTGTTTTTT | TRBV3-1 | - | few | TRBJ1-4
CASSLADNTEAFF | TGTGCCAGCAGTTTAGCAGACAACACTGAAGCTTTCTTT | TRBV27 | - | many | TRBJ1-1
CASSEVGPREAFF | TGCGCCAGCAGTGAGGTAGGCCCGAGAGAAGCTTTCTTT | TRBV10-2 | - | - | TRBJ1-1
CASSIQGLNEQFF | TGTGCCAGTAGTATACAGGGGCTGAATGAGCAGTTCTTC | TRBV19 | - | - | TRBJ2-1
CASSQDTAGGDSYNEQFF | TGCGCCAGCAGCCAAGATACCGCCGGGGGGGATTCCTACAATGAGCAGTTCTTC | TRBV4-3 | TRBD2 | - | TRBJ2-1
CASSLSSVNEQFF | TGTGCCAGCAGTTTATCATCCGTAAATGAGCAGTTCTTC | TRBV12-3/TRBV12-4 | - | - | TRBJ2-1
CASSQALGGNTEAFF | TGCGCCAGCAGCCAAGCACTTGGGGGAAACACTGAAGCTTTCTTT | TRBV4-1 | - | - | TRBJ1-1
CANSFGNEQFF | TGTGCCAACAGCTTCGGAAATGAGCAGTTCTTC | TRBV7-6 | - | - | TRBJ2-1
CASSLGRGLREKLFF | TGTGCCAGCAGCTTAGGCAGGGGGCTGCGAGAAAAACTGTTTTTT | TRBV7-2 | TRBD1 | many | TRBJ1-4
CASSSPTGATEAFF | TGCGCCAGCAGCTCACCTACAGGGGCCACTGAAGCTTTCTTT | TRBV5-1 | TRBD1 | - | TRBJ1-1
CASSQDRLHYEQYF | TGCGCCAGCAGCCAAGACAGGCTCCACTACGAGCAGTACTTC | TRBV4-3 | - | - | TRBJ2-7
CASSAYRVSTDTQYF | TGTGCCAGCAGTGCCTACAGGGTTAGCACAGATACGCAGTATTTT | TRBV2 | - | - | TRBJ2-3
CASSAEFGGGYEQYF | TGTGCCAGCAGCGCTGAGTTCGGGGGCGGTTACGAGCAGTACTTC | TRBV7-2 | - | many | TRBJ2-7
CASSTGTSADTQYF | TGTGCCAGCAGTACCGGGACTAGCGCGGATACGCAGTATTTT | TRBV6-2/TRBV6-3 | TRBD2 | - | TRBJ2-3
CANSLVATVNTGELFF | TGTGCCAACAGCTTGGTCGCGACAGTGAACACCGGGGAGCTGTTTTTT | TRBV5-6 | - | - | TRBJ2-2
CAISVAGGPDNEQFF | TGTGCCATCAGTGTAGCGGGGGGGCCCGATAATGAGCAGTTCTTC | TRBV10-3 | TRBD2 | - | TRBJ2-1
CASSHGTTGYGYTF | TGTGCCAGCAGCCACGGGACAACGGGCTATGGCTACACCTTC | TRBV12-3/TRBV12-4 | - | once | TRBJ1-2
CASSQGVRRLTDTQYF | TGCGCCAGCAGCCAAGGAGTTAGGAGACTCACAGATACGCAGTATTTT | TRBV4-1 | - | many | TRBJ2-3
CSGGRAGEKNIQYF | TGCAGCGGGGGACGAGCGGGGGAGAAAAACATTCAGTACTTC | TRBV29-1 | TRBD2 | - | TRBJ2-4
CASSLKTGSGANVLTF | TGTGCCAGCAGCCTAAAAACGGGCTCTGGGGCCAACGTCCTGACTTTC | TRBV7-3 | - | few | TRBJ2-6
CASSQDVQNANYGYTF | TGCGCCAGCAGCCAAGATGTACAGAATGCTAACTATGGCTACACCTTC | TRBV4-1 | - | - | TRBJ1-2
CASRSWAGGPEETQYF | TGTGCCAGCAGGAGTTGGGCGGGGGGGCCAGAAGAGACCCAGTACTTC | TRBV12-3/TRBV12-4 | TRBD2 | - | TRBJ2-5
CASSIAGVYNEQFF | TGTGCCAGTAGTATCGCCGGGGTGTACAATGAGCAGTTCTTC | TRBV19 | - | few | TRBJ2-1
CASSHGDTQYF | TGTGCCAGCAGTCACGGGGATACGCAGTATTTT | TRBV6-2/TRBV6-3 | - | many | TRBJ2-3
CASSLWTGENTEAFF | TGTGCCAGCAGCTTATGGACAGGAGAGAACACTGAAGCTTTCTTT | TRBV11-2 | TRBD1 | many | TRBJ1-1
CASSLFIPSGGVYKEQFF | TGCGCCAGCAGCTTGTTTATACCTAGCGGGGGAGTATACAAAGAGCAGTTCTTC | TRBV5-1 | TRBD2 | - | TRBJ2-1
CASSSLTGELFF | TGTGCCAGCAGCTCGCTCACCGGGGAGCTGTTTTTT | TRBV5-6 | - | - | TRBJ2-2
CSAMVTSGDEQFF | TGCAGCGCTATGGTAACTAGCGGGGATGAGCAGTTCTTC | TRBV29-1 | TRBD2 | - | TRBJ2-1
CSARDPPGTSGFSSYNEQFF | TGCAGTGCTAGAGACCCCCCCGGGACTAGCGGGTTCAGCTCCTACAATGAGCAGTTCTTC | TRBV20-1 | TRBD2 | - | TRBJ2-1
CASSSAPARAGETQYF | TGTGCCAGCAGCTCCGCACCCGCTCGGGCGGGGGAGACCCAGTACTTC | TRBV7-6 | - | many | TRBJ2-5
CASSEYFRDANYGYTF | TGTGCCAGCAGTGAATATTTCCGCGACGCGAACTATGGCTACACCTTC | TRBV25-1 | - | few | TRBJ1-2
CARSSTGGADYGYTF | TGCGCCAGAAGCTCAACAGGGGGCGCGGACTATGGCTACACCTTC | TRBV5-1 | TRBD1 | - | TRBJ1-2
CASSRDVGLSWNTEAFF | TGTGCCAGCAGCCGTGACGTCGGTCTTTCTTGGAACACTGAAGCTTTCTTT | TRBV14 | - | few | TRBJ1-1
CASSLDQYF | TGTGCCAGCAGCTTGGACCAGTACTTC | TRBV5-8 | - | few | TRBJ2-7
CASSIDGQGWAGELFF | TGTGCCAGTAGTATCGACGGACAGGGGTGGGCCGGGGAGCTGTTTTTT | TRBV19 | TRBD1 | - | TRBJ2-2
CASRRGFYNEQFF | TGTGCCAGCAGACGAGGATTTTACAATGAGCAGTTCTTC | TRBV27 | - | few | TRBJ2-1
CASSSRTGAEETQYF | TGTGCCAGCAGCTCCCGGACAGGCGCCGAAGAGACCCAGTACTTC | TRBV7-2 | TRBD1 | many | TRBJ2-5
CASSLVPGTDTGELFF | TGTGCCAGCAGCCTAGTCCCTGGGACGGACACCGGGGAGCTGTTTTTT | TRBV6-5 | - | few | TRBJ2-2
CASSQDIGTLETEAFF | TGTGCCAGCAGCCAAGATATCGGGACACTTGAAACTGAAGCTTTCTTT | TRBV3-1 | - | - | TRBJ1-1
CASSLEGWGETQYF | TGTGCCAGCAGTTTAGAAGGGTGGGGAGAGACCCAGTACTTC | TRBV12-3/TRBV12-4 | - | - | TRBJ2-5
CASSDRVVVEQYF | TGTGCCAGCAGCGACAGGGTGGTGGTCGAGCAGTACTTC | TRBV2 | TRBD1 | - | TRBJ2-7
CASGLREASYEQYF | TGTGCTAGTGGTTTGAGGGAGGCCTCCTACGAGCAGTACTTC | TRBV12-5 | - | - | TRBJ2-7
CASSRSTTDTQYF | TGTGCCAGCAGCCGAAGCACCACAGATACGCAGTATTTT | TRBV12-3/TRBV12-4 | - | few | TRBJ2-3
CASSMDLETQYF | TGTGCCAGCAGCATGGACCTAGAGACCCAGTACTTC | TRBV5-4 | - | many | TRBJ2-5
CSARVEGHYGYTF | TGCAGTGCTAGAGTCGAGGGGCACTATGGCTACACCTTC | TRBV20-1 | - | - | TRBJ1-2
CASSFGGGDYNEQFF | TGTGCCAGCAGTTTCGGCGGGGGGGACTACAATGAGCAGTTCTTC | TRBV28 | TRBD2 | - | TRBJ2-1